A selection of T cell receptor beta chains follows, all from one sample in a study of blood T cell repertoires in COVID-19. Repertoires were generated with immunoSEQ multiplex PCR, while TCRdb's copy carries only in-frame clones and drops some. The repertoire has approximately 76,000 clones, 85% of them found once; the top ten carry roughly 32%. Sequencing was performed on peripheral blood. The receptors were gathered from a woman of 80 years or more with active or convalescent COVID-19. Each CDR3 is given with its conserved first and last residue. The order of the fields is clone size, J gene, D gene, V gene, CDR3 DNA, CDR3 protein. D genes are given only for firm matches. Clone size is given for some rows only: seen once, a few or many times, or a class if the clone is expanded.

clone_size: -
j_call: TRBJ1-5
d_call: -
v_call: TRBV20-1
cdr3_nt: TGCAGTGCTAGTATAAGCAATCAGCCCCAGCATTTT
cdr3_aa: CSASISNQPQHF

clone_size: -
j_call: TRBJ2-1
d_call: TRBD2
v_call: TRBV18
cdr3_nt: TGTGCCAGCTCAACTGAGCGGGGGGTCTCCTACAATGAGCAGTTCTTC
cdr3_aa: CASSTERGVSYNEQFF

clone_size: -
j_call: TRBJ1-4
d_call: -
v_call: TRBV10-3
cdr3_nt: TGTGCCCTCGGAGGGGCCGCAACTAATGAAAAACTGTTTTTT
cdr3_aa: CALGGAATNEKLFF

clone_size: -
j_call: TRBJ2-7
d_call: TRBD1
v_call: TRBV7-2
cdr3_nt: TGTGCCAGCAGCTTGAGTAGGGACAGACACTACGAGCAGTACTTC
cdr3_aa: CASSLSRDRHYEQYF

clone_size: -
j_call: TRBJ2-3
d_call: TRBD2
v_call: TRBV28
cdr3_nt: TGTGCCAGCAGTCTAGCGGGGACCACAGATACGCAGTATTTT
cdr3_aa: CASSLAGTTDTQYF

clone_size: -
j_call: TRBJ1-2
d_call: TRBD1
v_call: TRBV7-2
cdr3_nt: TGTGCCAGCAGCTTAATTTCGTCAGGGGGAAATGGCTACACCTTC
cdr3_aa: CASSLISSGGNGYTF

clone_size: -
j_call: TRBJ2-2
d_call: -
v_call: TRBV5-1
cdr3_nt: TGCGCCAGCAGCACTAGCCAGGGACGGGCCACCGGGGAGCTGTTTTTT
cdr3_aa: CASSTSQGRATGELFF

clone_size: once
j_call: TRBJ2-3
d_call: -
v_call: TRBV28
cdr3_nt: TGTGCCAGCAAAACTGACTCGCTACTCACAGATACGCAGTATTTT
cdr3_aa: CASKTDSLLTDTQYF

clone_size: -
j_call: TRBJ2-1
d_call: TRBD2
v_call: TRBV7-3
cdr3_nt: TGTGCCAGCAGGGCTAGCGGGGGTAATGAGCAGTTCTTC
cdr3_aa: CASRASGGNEQFF

clone_size: -
j_call: TRBJ1-4
d_call: TRBD1
v_call: TRBV5-1
cdr3_nt: TGCGCCAGCAGCCCAACAGGGGGCCAGGAAAAACTGTTTTTT
cdr3_aa: CASSPTGGQEKLFF

clone_size: -
j_call: TRBJ2-2
d_call: -
v_call: TRBV5-5
cdr3_nt: TGTGCCAGCAGCATCGTAGCGTCGAACACCGGGGAGCTGTTTTTT
cdr3_aa: CASSIVASNTGELFF

clone_size: -
j_call: TRBJ2-4
d_call: -
v_call: TRBV5-4
cdr3_nt: TGTGCCAGCAGCCTAAGCGGACGGGTCGGGGGCATTCAGTACTTC
cdr3_aa: CASSLSGRVGGIQYF

clone_size: -
j_call: TRBJ2-1
d_call: TRBD2
v_call: TRBV9
cdr3_nt: TGTGCCAGCAGCCCTTGGCGGGGGGAGATCAATGAGCAGTTCTTC
cdr3_aa: CASSPWRGEINEQFF

clone_size: -
j_call: TRBJ1-4
d_call: TRBD1
v_call: TRBV5-7
cdr3_nt: TGTGCCAGCATCCCGGACAGGCACGAAAAACTGTTTTTT
cdr3_aa: CASIPDRHEKLFF

clone_size: -
j_call: TRBJ2-3
d_call: TRBD2
v_call: TRBV9
cdr3_nt: TGTGCCAGCACCCATAGCGGGGGGGCGACAGATACGCAGTATTTT
cdr3_aa: CASTHSGGATDTQYF

clone_size: -
j_call: TRBJ2-3
d_call: TRBD2
v_call: TRBV4-1
cdr3_nt: TGCGCCAGCAGCGGGACTAGCGGGTCGTGGGATACGCAGTATTTT
cdr3_aa: CASSGTSGSWDTQYF

clone_size: -
j_call: TRBJ1-6
d_call: -
v_call: TRBV3-1/TRBV3-2
cdr3_nt: TGTGCCAGCAGCCAAAAGCAGGGTCTAGGTTCACCCCTCCACTTT
cdr3_aa: CASSQKQGLGSPLHF

clone_size: -
j_call: TRBJ1-5
d_call: -
v_call: TRBV19
cdr3_nt: TGTGCCAGTAGTCCTCCAGGGGTTTTGCGAAACAATCAGCCCCAGCATTTT
cdr3_aa: CASSPPGVLRNNQPQHF

clone_size: -
j_call: TRBJ2-2
d_call: -
v_call: TRBV20-1
cdr3_nt: TGCAGTGCTAGTCATCTAGGCGGGGAGCTGTTTTTT
cdr3_aa: CSASHLGGELFF

clone_size: -
j_call: TRBJ1-2
d_call: TRBD1
v_call: TRBV4-2
cdr3_nt: TGTGCCAGCAGCCAACCACAGGGGATCTATGGCTACACCTTC
cdr3_aa: CASSQPQGIYGYTF

clone_size: -
j_call: TRBJ2-5
d_call: TRBD2
v_call: TRBV6-2/TRBV6-3
cdr3_nt: TGTGCCAGCAGTTACCCGCGGGGGAAGGAGACCCAGTACTTC
cdr3_aa: CASSYPRGKETQYF

clone_size: -
j_call: TRBJ2-2
d_call: TRBD1
v_call: TRBV3-1/TRBV3-2
cdr3_nt: TGTGCCAGCAGCCGCGGGACAGGGGACGTCGGGGAGCTGTTTTTT
cdr3_aa: CASSRGTGDVGELFF

clone_size: -
j_call: TRBJ1-2
d_call: TRBD1
v_call: TRBV5-4
cdr3_nt: TGTGCCAGCAGCGGGACAGACAGGGCCTATGGCTACACCTTC
cdr3_aa: CASSGTDRAYGYTF

clone_size: -
j_call: TRBJ1-5
d_call: TRBD1
v_call: TRBV6-5
cdr3_nt: TGTGCCTCGTTGGCAGGGGGTCCTCAGCCCCAGCATTTT
cdr3_aa: CASLAGGPQPQHF

clone_size: -
j_call: TRBJ1-5
d_call: -
v_call: TRBV6-5
cdr3_nt: TGTGCCAGCAGCCATGGACTCGGAAATCAGCCCCAGCATTTT
cdr3_aa: CASSHGLGNQPQHF

clone_size: -
j_call: TRBJ1-6
d_call: -
v_call: TRBV28
cdr3_nt: TGTGCCAGCAGTTTAGGGGGGAGCTCCTATAATTCACCCCTCCACTTT
cdr3_aa: CASSLGGSSYNSPLHF